This TCR beta chain was sequenced for a study of shared T cell receptors in the human thymus. The germline CDR1 and CDR2 sequences are SGHRS and YFSETQ. CDR3 length equals 18 residues. V dropped 3 bases and J dropped 0; count of bases not matched to a gene: 12. Sequencing was performed with immunoSEQ multiplex PCR; in TCRdb, only in-frame clones are kept and a portion is missing. The sample has 65,000 to 70,000 clones; more than 90% are singletons. Sequencing was carried out using thymocytes. The source is a human donor. This rearrangement joins TRBV5-1 to TRBJ1-1; 9 bases line up with TRBD1. In nucleotides, the CDR3 is TGCGCCAGCAGCTGCAACTGGACAGGGGAGAAGATGAACACTGAAGCTTTCTTT. Amino acid sequence: CASSCNWTGEKMNTEAFF.